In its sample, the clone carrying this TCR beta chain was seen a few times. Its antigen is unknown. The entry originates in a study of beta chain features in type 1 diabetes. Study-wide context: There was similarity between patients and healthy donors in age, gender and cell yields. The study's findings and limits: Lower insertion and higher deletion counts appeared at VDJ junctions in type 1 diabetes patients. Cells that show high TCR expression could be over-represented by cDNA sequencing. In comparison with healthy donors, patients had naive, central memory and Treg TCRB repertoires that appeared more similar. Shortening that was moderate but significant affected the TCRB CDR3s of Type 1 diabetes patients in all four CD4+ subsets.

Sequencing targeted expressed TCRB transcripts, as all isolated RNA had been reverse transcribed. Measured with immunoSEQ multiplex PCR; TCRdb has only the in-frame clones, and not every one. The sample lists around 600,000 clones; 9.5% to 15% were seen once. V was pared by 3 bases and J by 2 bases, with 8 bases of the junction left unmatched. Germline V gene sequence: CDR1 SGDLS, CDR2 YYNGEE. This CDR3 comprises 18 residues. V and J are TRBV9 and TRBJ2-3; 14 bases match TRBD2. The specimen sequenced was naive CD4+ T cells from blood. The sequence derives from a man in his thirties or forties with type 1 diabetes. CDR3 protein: CASSAGTSGGQLTDTQYF. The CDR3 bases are TGTGCCAGCAGCGCGGGGACTAGCGGGGGTCAACTCACAGATACGCAGTATTTT.